This TCR beta chain is from a study of technical replicates of blood from a few donors. Some clones are missing from TCRdb's copy, which holds only in-frame ones; the method was immunoSEQ multiplex PCR. This table holds about 62,000 clones, roughly 89% found once. Trimming pared 3 bases from V and 4 bases from J, leaving 12 bases between. The CDR3 consists of 14 residues. From germline, CDR1 is SEHNR and CDR2 FQNEAQ (reference sequence). The sequenced sample consisted of PBMCs. The chain couples TRBV7-9 to TRBJ1-2, with D uncertain. The TCR comes from a human donor in good health. Some clones in this sample may be carry-over from other donors' samples. CDR3 amino acids: CASSLAGLGYGYTF. CDR3 DNA sequence: TGTGCCAGCAGCTTGGCGGGTCTAGGCTATGGCTACACCTTC.